These 21 T cell receptor beta chains share one sample of origin, sequenced in a study of blood T cell repertoires in COVID-19. Produced via immunoSEQ multiplex PCR; TCRdb's table is partial and in-frame only. Among 90,000 to 110,000 clones, around 83% were seen once, and the ten largest hold approximately 15%. Sequenced input: peripheral blood. Every receptor here comes from a woman older than 75 with acute or convalescent COVID-19.

The chain employs TRBV7-2 and TRBJ2-3; 7 bases fit TRBD2. The CDR3 is 16 amino acids. V shed 2 bases, J shed 3 bases, and the junction held 8 bases outside the gene matches. CDR1 and CDR2 from the germline V gene are SGHTA and FQGNSA. The CDR3 here is CASSLSGTTQTDTQYF. Here the CDR3 DNA reads TGTGCCAGCAGCTTAAGTGGGACTACGCAGACAGATACGCAGTATTTT.

The chain has TRBV5-5 and TRBJ1-2; 9 bases agree with TRBD1. CDR1 SGHKS and CDR2 YYEKEE come from the germline V gene (reference sequence). V gave up 1 base and J gave up 0 bases; unmatched junction bases: 4. The CDR3 is 16 residues long. This chain's CDR3 is CASSLTGGVPNYGYTF. The DNA for the CDR3 is TGTGCCAGCAGCTTGACAGGGGGCGTCCCTAACTATGGCTACACCTTC.

The chain recombines TRBV7-2 with TRBJ2-5; 8 bases line up with TRBD2. The CDR3 sequence is 14 residues long. Per the germline V gene, CDR1 is SGHTA and CDR2 is FQGNSA. The J segment lost 4 bases and the V segment lost 5 bases, leaving 6 bases of the junction unmatched. CDR3 region: CASSPQAGAETQYF. CDR3 DNA: TGTGCCAGCAGCCCCCAAGCGGGAGCAGAGACCCAGTACTTC.

The chain uses TRBV7-2 and TRBJ2-2, with 11 bases fitting TRBD2. CDR1 is SGHTA and CDR2 is FQGNSA in the germline V gene. J gave up 2 bases and V 5 bases, and 4 bases lay outside the gene matches. The CDR3 contains 16 residues. CDR3 nucleotide sequence: TGTGCCAGCAGCCAACTAGCGGGAGTAAACACCGGGGAGCTGTTTTTT. This gives the protein CASSQLAGVNTGELFF.

This clone was recorded only once. V gene TRBV6-5 combines with J gene TRBJ1-2; 9 bases are a match to TRBD1. Germline V gene lookup returns CDR1 MNHEY and CDR2 SVGAGI. Trimming took 8 bases from V and 8 from J; bases not matched to a gene: 9. The CDR3 is 13 amino acids. This CDR3 reads CASGLTGGSGYTF. Written as DNA, the CDR3 is TGTGCCAGCGGGCTTACAGGGGGCTCGGGCTACACCTTC.

The genes are TRBV29-1 and TRBJ2-1; 7 bases fit TRBD2. Per the germline V gene, CDR1 is SQVTM and CDR2 is ANQGSEA. CDR3 size: 13 residues. The J segment lost 2 bases and the V segment lost 7 bases, leaving 5 bases of the junction unmatched. The CDR3 DNA reads TGCAGCGGTACTAGCGTCACCTACAATGAGCAGTTCTTC. As protein: CSGTSVTYNEQFF.

This clone was detected a few times. The chain uses TRBV28 and TRBJ2-7, with TRBD2 as a possible D gene (6 bases). Trimming removed 5 bases from V and 3 bases from J, with 14 bases in between. This CDR3 has 14 amino acids. Per germline, CDR1 MDHEN and CDR2 SYDVKM. CDR3 loop: CASSPRLGDYEQYF. The CDR3 nucleotides read TGTGCCAGCAGTCCCCGACTAGGGGACTACGAGCAGTACTTC.

This chain uses TRBV29-1 with TRBJ2-1; 9 bases match TRBD2. Germline V gives CDR1 SQVTM, CDR2 ANQGSEA. The V and J ends lost 5 bases and 6 bases, in that order; junction bases with no gene match: 5. The CDR3 is 13 residues long. The CDR3 coding sequence is TGCAGCGTTTCCCTAGCGGGACGCAATGAGCAGTTCTTC. Translation: CSVSLAGRNEQFF.

The rearrangement joins TRBV4-2 to TRBJ2-3, with D possibly matching TRBD2 (5 bases). The CDR3 loop spans 16 amino acids. Germline values: CDR1 LGHNA, CDR2 YNFKEQ. V shed 2 bases and J shed 0 bases, with 12 bases lying between them. The CDR3 bases are TGTGCCAGCAGCCAACCAGCGGTCGGTAGCACAGATACGCAGTATTTT. This codes for CASSQPAVGSTDTQYF.

V gene TRBV6-4 combines with J gene TRBJ2-1; 12 nucleotides line up with TRBD2. The germline gives CDR1 MRHNA, CDR2 SNTAGT. This CDR3 has 15 residues. The V segment lost 5 bases and the J segment 4 bases; nucleotides outside the gene matches: 3. Here the CDR3 reads CASSKTSGRYNEQFF. DNA of the CDR3: TGTGCCAGCAGTAAAACTAGCGGGAGGTACAATGAGCAGTTCTTC.

This clone was observed a single time. The chain combines TRBV2 with TRBJ1-5, with 8 bases matching TRBD1. Germline V CDR1 and CDR2: SNHLY, FYNNEI. V gave up 6 bases and J gave up 2 bases; unmatched junction bases: 9. The CDR3 has 16 residues. The CDR3 here is CASSVSGTGGNQPQHF. For the CDR3, the DNA is TGTGCCAGCAGCGTTTCCGGGACAGGAGGCAATCAGCCCCAGCATTTT.

The V and J genes are TRBV7-9 and TRBJ2-3; 8 positions match TRBD2. CDR3 length equals 15 residues. The germline CDR1 and CDR2 sequences are SEHNR and FQNEAQ (reference sequence). Unmatched junction bases numbered 8, after V lost 7 bases and J lost 2 bases. CDR3 nucleotides: TGTGCCAGCACCCCACTAGCGGTAAACACAGATACGCAGTATTTT. The encoded protein is CASTPLAVNTDTQYF.

The J gene is TRBJ1-5, the V gene TRBV19; D is undetermined. There are 15 residues in the CDR3. V shed 6 bases and J shed 0 bases, with 12 bases lying between them. Germline assignment: CDR1 LNHDA and CDR2 SQIVND (reference sequence). The CDR3 region is CASSAVLISNQPQHF. The CDR3 bases are TGTGCCAGTAGCGCGGTACTGATTAGCAATCAGCCCCAGCATTTT.

The chain couples TRBV3-1 (or the pseudogene TRBV3-2) to TRBJ2-2; D remains unclear. Deletions cut 0 bases from V and 1 base from J, with 6 bases between. The CDR3 runs 15 residues. CDR1 LGHDT and CDR2 YNNKEL come from the germline V gene (reference sequence). The CDR3 protein is CASSQDVLNTGELFF. In DNA, the CDR3 is TGTGCCAGCAGCCAAGATGTACTGAACACCGGGGAGCTGTTTTTT.

The chain has TRBV5-1 and TRBJ2-2; 7 nucleotides line up with TRBD2. In germline, CDR1 is SGHRS, CDR2 YFSETQ. The trim removed 0 bases at V and 0 bases at J, leaving 2 bases unmatched. This CDR3 is 16 amino acids long. CDR3 bases: TGCGCCAGCAGCTTGGCACTAGCGACGAACACCGGGGAGCTGTTTTTT. Encoded protein: CASSLALATNTGELFF. The full variable domain, its missing parts supplied by reference TRBV5-1 and TRBJ2-2, is KAGVTQTPRYLIKTRGQQVTLSCSPISGHRSVSWYQQTPGQGLQFLFEYFSETQRNKGNFPGRFSGRQFSNSRSEMNVSTLELGDSALYLCASSLALATNTGELFFGEGSRLTVL.

The genes are TRBV4-1 and TRBJ1-1; D is undetermined. Between the trimmed V and J ends, which lost 0 bases and 4 bases, there was a span of 12 bases. CDR3 length: 15 residues. Germline V gene sequence: CDR1 MGHRA, CDR2 YSYEKL. CDR3 protein: CASSQEYLRATEAFF. The CDR3 DNA is TGCGCCAGCAGCCAAGAATACCTCCGAGCCACTGAAGCTTTCTTT.

The genes are TRBV19 and TRBJ1-5; D perhaps matches TRBD1 (6 bases). The V end lost 1 base, the J end lost 7 bases, and 17 bases lay between the germline ends. CDR1 and CDR2 from the germline V gene are LNHDA and SQIVND (reference sequence). The CDR3 loop spans 16 amino acids. The CDR3 is CASSIARGGLGQPQHF. The DNA of the CDR3 is TGTGCCAGTAGTATAGCCAGGGGTGGATTGGGGCAGCCCCAGCATTTT.

This chain links TRBV24-1 with TRBJ2-5; perhaps TRBD2 as D (6 bases). Germline-derived CDR1 and CDR2 are KGHDR and SFDVKD. V lost 5 bases and J 8 bases, leaving 11 bases between the germline ends. The CDR3 is 12 residues long. For the CDR3, the DNA is TGTGCCACCAGTGCGGAGGGGCGTACCCAGTACTTC. This gives the protein CATSAEGRTQYF.

This clone occurred once. This chain connects TRBV30 to TRBJ1-4; 12 nucleotides align to TRBD1. Looked up from germline, CDR1 is GTSNPN and CDR2 is SVGIG (reference sequence). Trimming cost V 5 bases and J 8 bases; bases outside gene matches: 3. The CDR3 consists of 13 residues. CDR3 residues: CAWAGTGGEKLFF. Written as DNA, the CDR3 is TGTGCCTGGGCCGGGACAGGGGGCGAAAAACTGTTTTTT. Drawing the rest from reference TRBV30 and TRBJ1-4, the complete variable domain is SQTIHQWPATLVQPVGSPLSLECTVEGTSNPNLYWYRQAAGRGLQLLFYSVGIGQISSEVPQNLSASRPQDRQFILSSKKLLLSDSGFYLCAWAGTGGEKLFFGSGTQLSVL.

The chain uses TRBV23-1 and TRBJ1-6, with a tentative D call TRBD1 (6 bases). TRBV23-1 is an open reading frame whose function is uncertain. V gave up 7 bases and J gave up 1 base, with 29 bases separating them. The CDR3 spans 21 residues. The CDR3 coding sequence is TGCGCCAGCACCCAGAAAAGGACAGCCCTGAAGTTAAGGTCCTATAATTCACCCCTCCACTTT. Translated: CASTQKRTALKLRSYNSPLHF.

V is TRBV7-9 and J is TRBJ2-5; TRBD2 matches at 14 bases. Germline CDR1 and CDR2: SEHNR and FQNEAQ (reference sequence). The V segment lost 3 bases and the J segment 1 base; nucleotides outside the gene matches: 4. The CDR3 loop spans 17 amino acids. CDR3 sequence: CASSLGLAGDTQETQYF. The CDR3 DNA reads TGTGCCAGCAGCTTGGGACTAGCGGGGGATACCCAAGAGACCCAGTACTTC.